This T cell receptor beta chain was documented in a study of blood T cell repertoires in COVID-19. Study information: Specimens from acute and convalescent COVID-19 originated in the United States, Italy and Spain. From T cells, B-cell-depleted T cells, or PBMCs came the material, which was cDNA or gDNA.

Libraries were prepared by immunoSEQ multiplex PCR; TCRdb keeps only in-frame clonotypes and omits some of them. The sample contains about 76,000 clones, roughly 80% of which appear only once. Sequenced sample: peripheral blood. This sequence was found in a woman in her sixties or seventies with acute or convalescent COVID-19.

CDR3 DNA sequence: TGTGCCTGGAGTGTGAGAGGGGGCCCCATCTCTGGAAACACCATATATTTT. As protein: CAWSVRGGPISGNTIYF. The chain has TRBV30 and TRBJ1-3; 7 nucleotides line up with TRBD1. The CDR3 covers 17 residues. CDR1 GTSNPN and CDR2 SVGIG come from the germline V gene (reference sequence). Trimming took 0 bases from V and 0 from J; bases not matched to a gene: 8.